The source of this T cell receptor beta chain is a study of control samples from healthy donors and cancer patients (dated by TCRdb to about 2020). Notes on this clone: It lacks a known antigen. Per-base quality was not reported, and no clone a single base away is much larger than it.

For CDR1 and CDR2, the germline V gene (reference sequence) lists LGHDT and YNNKEL. Reading from cysteine to phenylalanine, the CDR3 counts 13 amino acids. Only the CDR3 DNA is retained, 39 bases long and in frame from the first base. V is trimmed back by 6 bases and J by 5 bases, and the junction contains 4 bases that no gene match accounts for. The library was prepared using the immunoSEQ multiplex PCR assay. TCRdb stores this immuneACCESS table with in-frame sequences only. Part of the clones is absent; in the studies checked, under half of the shortfall reflects unresolved V genes, and no reason is known for the rest. For this sample the table gives 15,000 to 20,000 clones, of which more than 70% were detected only once. 8% to 10% of the sample rests with the top ten.

Sequencing input: PBMCs. The chain employs TRBV3-1 (or the pseudogene TRBV3-2) and TRBJ2-5, and 9 junctional nucleotides match TRBD2. This receptor was taken from an older woman with head and neck cancer. This receptor has the CDR3 CASRREGQETQYF. In nucleotide form, the sequence is TGTGCCAGCAGGCGGGAGGGCCAGGAGACCCAGTACTTC.